Below, 11 T cell receptor beta chains from the same sample are listed, as sequenced in a study of shared clonotypes between healthy human individuals. Method: immunoSEQ multiplex PCR; TCRdb's copy keeps in-frame clones and lacks some. The table includes about 2.4 million clones, approximately 94% detected once. The source material was naive CD4+ T cells from PBMCs. The subset was: CD45RA+ positively selected. All receptors derive from a young man in good health. Some clones in this sample may be carry-over from other donors' samples.

The chain has TRBV6-1 and TRBJ1-4; D not resolved. V lost 3 bases and J 5 bases, leaving 10 bases between the germline ends. This CDR3 region has 14 residues. The germline V gene has CDR1 MNHNS and CDR2 SASEGT. The CDR3 region is CASSEGRWNEKLFF. CDR3 DNA: TGTGCCAGCAGTGAGGGCAGGTGGAATGAAAAACTGTTTTTT.

This chain uses TRBV14 with TRBJ1-2; the match to TRBD1 covers 9 bases. V dropped 1 base and J dropped 8; count of bases not matched to a gene: 2. The CDR3 has 13 residues. The germline CDR1 and CDR2 sequences are SGHDN and FVKESK. The CDR3 sequence is CASSQGTGDGYTF. The CDR3 coding sequence is TGTGCCAGCAGCCAAGGGACAGGGGACGGCTACACCTTC.

J is TRBJ2-1 and V is TRBV9, with 9 bases identical to TRBD1. Germline assignment: CDR1 SGDLS and CDR2 YYNGEE. The CDR3 is 15 residues long. V shed 0 bases, J shed 7 bases, and the junction held 5 bases outside the gene matches. In DNA, the CDR3 is TGTGCCAGCAGCGTAGGGGACAGGGTTCCAAATGAGCAGTTCTTC. It yields the protein CASSVGDRVPNEQFF. The full variable domain, in which reference TRBV9 and TRBJ2-1 provide the parts outside the CDR3, is DSGVTQTPKHLITATGQRVTLRCSPRSGDLSVYWYQQSLDQGLQFLIQYYNGEERAKGNILERFSAQQFPDLHSELNLSSLELGDSALYFCASSVGDRVPNEQFFGPGTRLTVL.

This chain joins TRBV5-1 and TRBJ2-1; D might be TRBD1 or TRBD2, each matching 5 bases. The CDR3 is 14 amino acids. Germline V CDR1 and CDR2: SGHRS, YFSETQ. Between the trimmed V and J ends, which lost 2 bases and 5 bases, there was a span of 11 bases. The CDR3 DNA follows: TGCGCCAGCAGCTTCCGGGACCCGAACAATGAGCAGTTCTTC. Encoded protein: CASSFRDPNNEQFF.

This chain links TRBV5-1 with TRBJ1-2; 9 positions match TRBD1. V lost 6 bases and J lost 5; bases outside the gene matches: 8. CDR1 is SGHRS, CDR2 YFSETQ, per germline. This CDR3 comprises 14 residues. CDR3 protein: CASTTGGLGYGYTF. The CDR3 DNA sequence: TGCGCCAGCACCACAGGGGGCTTAGGGTATGGCTACACCTTC. The whole variable domain, filled in from reference TRBV5-1 and TRBJ1-2, reads KAGVTQTPRYLIKTRGQQVTLSCSPISGHRSVSWYQQTPGQGLQFLFEYFSETQRNKGNFPGRFSGRQFSNSRSEMNVSTLELGDSALYLCASTTGGLGYGYTFGSGTRLTVV.

The chain employs TRBV5-8 and TRBJ1-2; TRBD1 agrees at 7 bases. The germline V gene has CDR1 SGHTS and CDR2 YDEGEE. After removal of 4 bases from V and 3 bases from J, the junction contained 6 bases not matched to a gene. The length of the CDR3 is 14 residues. CDR3 protein: CASSLTGIHYGYTF. DNA of the CDR3: TGTGCCAGCAGCCTGACAGGGATCCACTATGGCTACACCTTC.

The chain recombines TRBV5-1 with TRBJ2-3; tentative D call: TRBD1 (6 bases). This CDR3 is 16 amino acids long. Germline CDR1 and CDR2: SGHRS and YFSETQ. V shed 4 bases and J shed 0 bases, with 15 bases lying between them. Here the CDR3 DNA reads TGCGCCAGCAGCACTGGGACATCTCCTAGCACAGATACGCAGTATTTT. Protein sequence: CASSTGTSPSTDTQYF.

The chain carries TRBV5-6 and TRBJ2-7; D is unresolved. The germline gives CDR1 SGHDT, CDR2 YYEEEE. Trimming took 1 base from V and 4 from J, leaving 18 bases between them. CDR3 length equals 16 residues. The CDR3 bases are TGTGCCAGCAGCTTGTGGATTCTAGATAAGGTTTACGAGCAGTACTTC. This encodes CASSLWILDKVYEQYF.

The CDR3 region is CASSLGWGASYEQYF. The CDR3 bases are TGCGCCAGCAGCTTGGGGTGGGGCGCCTCCTACGAGCAGTACTTC. V and J are TRBV5-1 and TRBJ2-7; TRBD1 might be the D (5 bases). Germline lookup yields CDR1 SGHRS and CDR2 YFSETQ. The CDR3 loop spans 15 amino acids. Trimming pared 0 bases from V and 0 bases from J, leaving 10 bases between.

The J gene is TRBJ2-7, the V gene TRBV28, with 14 bases aligning to TRBD2. Germline V gene data show CDR1 as MDHEN and CDR2 as SYDVKM. V was pared by 6 bases and J by 5 bases, with 0 bases of the junction left unmatched. The CDR3 totals 13 residues. The DNA for the CDR3 is TGTGCCAGCAGGACTAGCGGGAGGGACGAGCAGTACTTC. Amino acid sequence: CASRTSGRDEQYF.

The V gene is TRBV14, the J gene TRBJ1-1, with 9 bases lining up with TRBD1. Looked up from germline, CDR1 is SGHDN and CDR2 is FVKESK. The V and J ends lost 4 bases and 3 bases, in that order; junction bases with no gene match: 6. CDR3 size: 15 residues. The CDR3 loop reads CASSRRDREYTEAFF. As DNA, the CDR3 is TGTGCCAGCAGCCGCCGGGACAGGGAGTACACTGAAGCTTTCTTT.